These 19 T cell receptor beta chains originate from one sample sequenced in a study of blood T cell repertoires in COVID-19. This table comes from immunoSEQ multiplex PCR, and its TCRdb copy is limited to in-frame clones, with some not included. The table includes a few hundred thousand clones, around 84% detected once. Specimen: peripheral blood. Every receptor here comes from a human donor with acute or convalescent COVID-19. The donor label of this sample is uncertain.

V usage is TRBV12-5 and J usage is TRBJ1-6; the match to TRBD1 covers 7 bases. Germline trimming cut 6 bases from V and 9 bases from J; bases unmatched to any gene: 8. Germline V CDR1 and CDR2: LGHNT, FRNRAP. CDR3 size: 14 residues. The CDR3: CASGTGTDSSPLHF. For the CDR3, the DNA is TGTGCTAGTGGCACCGGGACAGACTCTTCACCCCTCCACTTT.

The V call is TRBV7-6, the J call TRBJ2-2; 10 nucleotides agree with TRBD1. J was trimmed by 5 bases and V by 5 bases; bases with no gene match: 5. The CDR3 totals 15 residues. Germline V gives CDR1 SGHVS, CDR2 FNYEAQ. This CDR3 reads CASSRTGQGTGELFF. The CDR3, as DNA: TGTGCCAGCAGCCGTACGGGACAGGGGACCGGGGAGCTGTTTTTT.

This clone was counted a single time. V and J are TRBV25-1 and TRBJ1-6; 9 nucleotides line up with TRBD1. Per germline, CDR1 MGHDK and CDR2 SYGVNS. J lost 14 bases, V lost 5 bases, and 13 bases had no gene match. The CDR3 has 15 amino acids. The CDR3 reads CASSFSTGGVFALHF. The CDR3, as DNA: TGTGCCAGCAGTTTCTCGACAGGGGGGGTTTTCGCCCTCCACTTT.

This chain joins TRBV5-4 and TRBJ2-7, with 7 bases fitting TRBD1. There are 14 residues in the CDR3. Germline CDR1 reads SGHNT; CDR2 reads YYREEE (reference sequence). V trimming: 0 bases; J trimming: 5 bases; junction bases outside the gene matches: 5. This CDR3 is CASSLDRGINEQYF. As DNA, the CDR3 is TGTGCCAGCAGCTTGGACAGGGGAATTAACGAGCAGTACTTC.

J is TRBJ1-6 and V is TRBV6-1; no definite D call. Trimming shortened V by 2 bases and J by 7 bases, and 12 bases separated the two germline ends. The germline CDR1 and CDR2 sequences are MNHNS and SASEGT. CDR3 length: 15 amino acids. This CDR3 is CASSERQAANSPLHF. In DNA form, the CDR3 reads TGTGCCAGCAGTGAACGCCAGGCCGCCAATTCACCCCTCCACTTT.

V is TRBV10-2 and J is TRBJ1-5; TRBD1 is a possible D gene (5 bases). The germline V and J ends were trimmed by 3 bases and 4 bases, with 13 bases remaining between them. From germline, CDR1 is WSHSY and CDR2 SAAADI. This CDR3 region has 15 residues. The CDR3 DNA reads as TGCGCCAGCAGTGACTTCAATCGGGGGAATCAGCCCCAGCATTTT. Translation gives CASSDFNRGNQPQHF.

The gene calls are TRBV3-1 (or the pseudogene TRBV3-2) and TRBJ2-3, with D maybe TRBD1 (6 bases). CDR1 and CDR2 (germline): LGHDT, YNNKEL (reference sequence). Between the trimmed V and J ends, which lost 3 bases and 5 bases, there was a span of 21 bases. This CDR3 has 17 amino acids. CDR3 nucleotide sequence: TGTGCCAGCAGCCAGACCAATCCCCGGGACAACCGAGATACGCAGTATTTT. Translating it yields CASSQTNPRDNRDTQYF.

V gene TRBV5-1 combines with J gene TRBJ2-4; tentatively, D is TRBD1 (7 bases). The CDR3 is 14 amino acids. Trimming took 6 bases from V and 10 from J, leaving 20 bases between them. CDR1 is SGHRS, CDR2 YFSETQ, per germline. This chain's CDR3 is CASKGGGAERIQYF. CDR3 coding DNA: TGCGCCAGCAAAGGGGGCGGGGCCGAACGGATTCAGTACTTC.

This sequence joins TRBV5-1 and TRBJ2-4; the match to TRBD1 covers 7 bases. CDR1 is SGHRS and CDR2 is YFSETQ in the germline V gene. The length of the CDR3 is 17 residues. V lost 0 bases and J lost 1; bases outside the gene matches: 7. This chain's CDR3 is CASSLAGQEMAKNIQYF. The CDR3 coding sequence is TGCGCCAGCAGCTTGGCCGGACAGGAGATGGCCAAAAACATTCAGTACTTC.

The J gene is TRBJ2-7, the V gene TRBV6-5; 9 bases are shared with TRBD2. Germline CDR1 MNHEY, CDR2 SVGAGI. The trim removed 6 bases at V and 2 bases at J, leaving 8 bases unmatched. The CDR3 totals 15 residues. CDR3 in amino acids: CASSRSLAGAYEQYF. The CDR3 nucleotides are TGTGCCAGCAGCCGGTCTTTAGCGGGAGCCTACGAGCAGTACTTC.

V gene TRBV19 combines with J gene TRBJ1-2; 7 positions agree with TRBD1. V shed 6 bases and J 1 base; nucleotides not matched to a gene: 8. Germline V gene data show CDR1 as LNHDA and CDR2 as SQIVND (reference sequence). The CDR3 has 15 amino acids. The CDR3 spells CASSRGQAHNYGYTF. The CDR3 region has the DNA TGTGCCAGTAGCCGTGGACAGGCGCATAACTATGGCTACACCTTC.

The CDR3 protein is CASSPGVAGTYEQYF. For the CDR3, the DNA is TGTGCCAGCAGCCCCGGGGTAGCGGGGACCTACGAGCAGTACTTC. This chain uses TRBV6-2 or TRBV6-3 with TRBJ2-7, with 8 positions matching TRBD2. Trimming removed 6 bases from V and 2 bases from J; junction bases left unmatched: 9. The CDR3 length is 15 residues. CDR1 MNHEY and CDR2 SVGEGT come from the germline V gene.

A remark on this clone: Other DNA sequences in this sample translate to the same CDR3. This chain links TRBV18 with TRBJ2-1, with 9 bases identical to TRBD2. The V gene's germline CDR1 is KGHSH and CDR2 LQKENI. J gave up 3 bases and V 3 bases, and 6 bases lay outside the gene matches. The CDR3 has 16 residues. The CDR3 is CASSPELAGLYNEQFF. The CDR3, as DNA: TGTGCCAGCTCACCGGAACTAGCGGGCCTCTACAATGAGCAGTTCTTC.

The chain combines TRBV2 with TRBJ2-1, with TRBD2 as a possible D gene (7 bases). CDR3 size: 18 residues. Trimming removed 6 bases at V and 9 bases at J, with 30 bases between. The V gene's germline CDR1 is SNHLY and CDR2 FYNNEI. Here the CDR3 DNA reads TGTGCCAGCAGGGAGGGGGTCGGCGGGAGAATGGCAACATCTGAGCAGTTCTTC. As protein: CASREGVGGRMATSEQFF.

This chain connects TRBV3-1 (or the pseudogene TRBV3-2) to TRBJ2-3, with D possibly matching TRBD2 (6 bases). Trimming shortened V by 0 bases and J by 8 bases, and 15 bases separated the two germline ends. The CDR3 is made up of 15 amino acids. The germline V gene encodes CDR1 LGHDT and CDR2 YNNKEL (reference sequence). For the CDR3, the DNA is TGTGCCAGCAGCCAAGAGGGGAGGAGCGGGCCTACGCAGTATTTT. It is translated as CASSQEGRSGPTQYF.

The genes are TRBV18 and TRBJ1-6; 7 nucleotides align to TRBD1. V trimming: 3 bases; J trimming: 8 bases; junction bases outside the gene matches: 4. Germline CDR1 reads KGHSH; CDR2 reads LQKENI. This CDR3 spans 14 amino acids. The CDR3 nucleotides read TGTGCCAGCTCACCGAGGGACAGATATTCACCCCTCCACTTT. It specifies CASSPRDRYSPLHF.

The chain uses TRBV5-4 and TRBJ2-4; 9 bases are a match to TRBD2. J gave up 0 bases and V 3 bases, and 7 bases lay outside the gene matches. Germline CDR1 SGHNT, CDR2 YYREEE (reference sequence). This CDR3 is built from 17 residues. CDR3: CASSSTSGGIAKNIQYF. The CDR3, as DNA: TGTGCCAGCAGCTCAACAAGCGGGGGGATAGCCAAAAACATTCAGTACTTC.

The rearrangement uses TRBV20-1 and TRBJ2-5; D gene ambiguous. Trimming removed 5 bases from V and 5 bases from J, with 9 bases in between. CDR1 is DFQATT and CDR2 is SNEGSKA in the germline V gene (reference sequence). This CDR3 region has 11 residues. The CDR3 spells CSALNWETQYF. DNA of the CDR3: TGCAGTGCTCTGAACTGGGAGACCCAGTACTTC.

V gene TRBV2 combines with J gene TRBJ2-7; D gene uncertain. The CDR3 spans 14 residues. Trimming shortened V by 3 bases and J by 4 bases, and 13 bases separated the two germline ends. Germline lookup yields CDR1 SNHLY and CDR2 FYNNEI. The CDR3 DNA is TGTGCCAGCAGTGACATCATACAAATGTACGAGCAGTACTTC. Amino acids: CASSDIIQMYEQYF.